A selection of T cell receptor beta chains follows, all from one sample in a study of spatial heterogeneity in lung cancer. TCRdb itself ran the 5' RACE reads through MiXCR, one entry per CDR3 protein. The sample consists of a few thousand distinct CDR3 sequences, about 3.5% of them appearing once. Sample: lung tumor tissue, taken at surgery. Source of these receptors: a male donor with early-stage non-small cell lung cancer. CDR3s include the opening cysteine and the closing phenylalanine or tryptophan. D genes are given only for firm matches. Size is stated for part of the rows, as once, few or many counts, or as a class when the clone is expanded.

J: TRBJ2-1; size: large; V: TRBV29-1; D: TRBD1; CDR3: CSVEDPDRDTYNEQFF; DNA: TGCAGCGTTGAAGATCCGGACAGGGATACCTACAATGAGCAGTTCTTC
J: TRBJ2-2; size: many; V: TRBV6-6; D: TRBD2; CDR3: CASSRRTSGGGHTGELFF; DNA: TGTGCCAGCAGCAGACGGACTAGCGGGGGGGGTCACACCGGGGAGCTGTTTTTT
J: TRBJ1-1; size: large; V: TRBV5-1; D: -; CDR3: CASSLVPGEAFF; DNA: TGCGCCAGCAGCTTGGTACCCGGTGAAGCTTTCTTT
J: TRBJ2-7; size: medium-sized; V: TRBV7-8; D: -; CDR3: CASSLDSLAYEQYF; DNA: TGTGCCAGCAGCTTAGACTCCTTGGCCTACGAGCAGTACTTC
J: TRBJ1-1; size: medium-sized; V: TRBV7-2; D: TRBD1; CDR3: CASSLRTGGNTEAFF; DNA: TGTGCCAGCAGCCTACGGACAGGGGGGAACACTGAAGCTTTCTTT
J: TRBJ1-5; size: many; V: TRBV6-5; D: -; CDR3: CASGPGYQPQHF; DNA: TGTGCCAGCGGTCCAGGGTATCAGCCCCAGCATTTT
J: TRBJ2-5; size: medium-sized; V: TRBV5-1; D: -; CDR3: CASSLRSGGGGGETQYF; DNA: TGCGCCAGCAGCTTGAGGTCAGGAGGCGGGGGCGGAGAGACCCAGTACTTC
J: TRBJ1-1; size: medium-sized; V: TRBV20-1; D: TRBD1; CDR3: CSAPRQGGTEAFF; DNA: TGCAGTGCTCCCAGACAGGGGGGCACTGAAGCTTTCTTT
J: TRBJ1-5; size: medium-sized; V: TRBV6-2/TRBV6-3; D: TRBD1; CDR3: CASSSGQFDQPQHF; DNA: TGTGCCAGCAGCTCGGGACAGTTTGATCAGCCCCAGCATTTT
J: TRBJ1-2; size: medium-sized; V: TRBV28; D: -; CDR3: CASSLPSMSRPVLF; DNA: TGTGCCAGCAGTTTACCTTCGATGAGCAGGCCGGTCCTATTC
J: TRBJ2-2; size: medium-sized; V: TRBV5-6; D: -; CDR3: CASSQGTFTGELFF; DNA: TGTGCCAGCAGCCAAGGGACATTTACCGGGGAGCTGTTTTTT
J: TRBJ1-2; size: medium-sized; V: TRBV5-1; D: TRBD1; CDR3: CASRTRTGGDYGYTF; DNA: TGCGCCAGCAGGACCCGGACAGGGGGTGACTATGGCTACACCTTC
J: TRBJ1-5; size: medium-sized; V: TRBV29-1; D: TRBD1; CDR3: CSVSHGTGSQPQHF; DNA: TGCAGCGTTTCCCACGGGACAGGGAGTCAGCCCCAGCATTTT
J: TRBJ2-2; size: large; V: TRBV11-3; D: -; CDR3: CASSLKLAGGELFF; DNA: TGTGCCAGCAGCTTAAAACTCGCCGGCGGGGAGCTGTTTTTT
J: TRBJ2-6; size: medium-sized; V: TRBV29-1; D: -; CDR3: CSVDTGTAGANVLTF; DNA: TGCAGCGTCGACACCGGGACGGCGGGGGCCAACGTCCTGACTTTC
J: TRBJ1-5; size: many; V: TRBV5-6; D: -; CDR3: CASSLEGRGTQPQHF; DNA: TGTGCCAGCAGCTTGGAGGGGAGGGGTACTCAGCCCCAGCATTTT
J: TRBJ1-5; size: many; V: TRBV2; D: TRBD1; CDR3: CASRQETGDSNQPQHF; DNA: TGTGCCAGCAGACAAGAGACAGGGGATAGCAATCAGCCCCAGCATTTT
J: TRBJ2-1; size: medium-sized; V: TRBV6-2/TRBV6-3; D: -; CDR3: CASRERNEQFF; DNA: TGTGCCAGCAGGGAGAGAAATGAGCAGTTCTTC
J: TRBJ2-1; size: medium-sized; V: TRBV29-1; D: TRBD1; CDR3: CSVEDPDRVSYNEQFF; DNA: TGCAGCGTTGAAGATCCGGACAGGGTCTCCTACAATGAGCAGTTCTTC
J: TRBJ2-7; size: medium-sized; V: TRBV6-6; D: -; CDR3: CASTERQAPYEQYF; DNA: TGTGCCAGCACCGAACGACAGGCCCCCTACGAGCAGTACTTC
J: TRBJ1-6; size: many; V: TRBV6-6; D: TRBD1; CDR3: CASSTPGGTNSPLHF; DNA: TGTGCCAGCAGTACCCCAGGGGGTACCAATTCACCCCTCCACTTT
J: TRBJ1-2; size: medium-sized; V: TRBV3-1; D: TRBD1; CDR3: CASSQVEGASGYTF; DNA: TGTGCCAGCAGCCAAGTAGAGGGGGCCAGTGGCTACACCTTC
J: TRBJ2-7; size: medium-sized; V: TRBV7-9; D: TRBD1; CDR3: CASSSPRDRVNEQYF; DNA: TGTGCCAGCAGCTCGCCCCGGGACAGGGTCAACGAGCAGTACTTC
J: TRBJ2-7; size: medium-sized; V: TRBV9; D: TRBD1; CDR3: CASSQGAILIYEQYF; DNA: TGTGCCAGCAGTCAGGGGGCCATCCTGATATACGAGCAGTACTTC
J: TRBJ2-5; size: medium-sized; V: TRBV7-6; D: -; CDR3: CASSLGGSEGETQYF; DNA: TGTGCCAGCAGCTTAGGAGGCAGCGAGGGAGAGACCCAGTACTTC
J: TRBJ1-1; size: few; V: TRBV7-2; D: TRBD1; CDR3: CASSRQGQGATEAFF; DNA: TGTGCCAGCAGCCGACAAGGACAGGGGGCCACTGAAGCTTTCTTT
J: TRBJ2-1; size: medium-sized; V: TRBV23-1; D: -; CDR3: CASSQSSDRPYNEQFF; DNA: TGCGCCAGCAGTCAATCGAGCGACAGGCCCTACAATGAGCAGTTCTTC
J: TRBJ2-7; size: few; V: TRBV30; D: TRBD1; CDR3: CAWKDRGYEQYF; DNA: TGTGCCTGGAAAGACAGGGGTTACGAGCAGTACTTC
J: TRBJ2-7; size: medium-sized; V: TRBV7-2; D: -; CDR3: CASSLPGSYEQYF; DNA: TGTGCCAGCAGCCTACCAGGCTCCTACGAGCAGTACTTC
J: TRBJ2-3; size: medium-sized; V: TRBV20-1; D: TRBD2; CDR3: CSAHQTSGLTDTQYF; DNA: TGCAGTGCTCATCAGACTAGCGGGCTCACAGATACGCAGTATTTT
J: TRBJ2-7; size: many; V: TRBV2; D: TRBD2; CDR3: CASSEGTSDAYEQYF; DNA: TGTGCCAGCAGTGAAGGGACTAGCGACGCCTACGAGCAGTACTTC
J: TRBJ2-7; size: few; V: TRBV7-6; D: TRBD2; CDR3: CASSPGLVEQYF; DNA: TGTGCCAGCAGCCCGGGACTAGTCGAGCAGTACTTC
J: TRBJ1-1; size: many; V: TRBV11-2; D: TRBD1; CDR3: CASSRDRASGRAFF; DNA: TGTGCCAGCAGCCGGGACAGGGCGAGTGGCAGAGCTTTCTTT
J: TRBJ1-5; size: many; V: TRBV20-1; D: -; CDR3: CSARKGEGSNQPQHF; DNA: TGCAGTGCTAGAAAAGGAGAGGGTAGCAATCAGCCCCAGCATTTT
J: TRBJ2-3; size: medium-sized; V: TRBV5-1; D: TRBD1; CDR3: CASSLLGTATDTQYF; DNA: TGCGCCAGCAGCTTGCTTGGGACAGCCACAGATACGCAGTATTTT
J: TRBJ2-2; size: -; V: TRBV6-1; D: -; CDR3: CASSEFRPTGELFF; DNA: TGTGCCAGCAGTGAATTCCGACCAACCGGGGAGCTGTTTTTT
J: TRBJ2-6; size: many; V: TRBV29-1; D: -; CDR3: CSVQGTGANVLTF; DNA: TGCAGCGTCCAGGGTACTGGGGCCAACGTCCTGACTTTC
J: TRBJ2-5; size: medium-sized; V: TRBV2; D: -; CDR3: CASSSEAWETQYF; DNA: TGTGCCAGCAGCTCAGAGGCATGGGAGACCCAGTACTTC
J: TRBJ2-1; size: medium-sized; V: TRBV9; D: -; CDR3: CASSYPGGSQGEQFF; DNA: TGTGCCAGCAGTTATCCCGGGGGCAGTCAGGGTGAGCAGTTCTTC
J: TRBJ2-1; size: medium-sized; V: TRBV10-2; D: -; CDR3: CASSWSTLDNEQFF; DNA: TGCGCCAGCAGTTGGTCTACTTTGGACAATGAGCAGTTCTTC
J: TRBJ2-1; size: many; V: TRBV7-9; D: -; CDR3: CASSLVRGNEQFF; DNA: TGTGCCAGCAGCTTAGTAAGGGGCAATGAGCAGTTCTTC
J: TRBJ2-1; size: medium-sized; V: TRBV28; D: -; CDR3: CASSPGRWHEQFF; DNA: TGTGCCAGCTCCCCGGGAAGGTGGCATGAGCAGTTCTTC
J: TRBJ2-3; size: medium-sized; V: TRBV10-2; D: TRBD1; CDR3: CASSESRDRATDTQYF; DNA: TGCGCCAGCAGTGAGTCGAGGGACAGGGCAACAGATACGCAGTATTTT
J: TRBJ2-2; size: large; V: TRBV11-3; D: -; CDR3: CASSKTGMNTGELFF; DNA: TGTGCCAGCAGCAAGACAGGCATGAACACCGGGGAGCTGTTTTTT
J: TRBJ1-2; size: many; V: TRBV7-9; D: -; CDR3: CASSWPRHAWNFAYGYTF; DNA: TGTGCCAGCAGCTGGCCACGCCACGCCTGGAATTTCGCCTATGGCTACACCTTC
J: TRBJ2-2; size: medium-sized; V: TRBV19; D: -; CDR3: CASSTQAGELFF; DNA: TGTGCCAGTAGTACCCAAGCCGGGGAGCTGTTTTTT
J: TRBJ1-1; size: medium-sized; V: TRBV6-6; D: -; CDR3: CASRPPTDNTEAFF; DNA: TGTGCCAGCAGACCCCCGACGGACAACACTGAAGCTTTCTTT
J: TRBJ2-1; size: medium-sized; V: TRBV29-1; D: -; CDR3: CSVESGSVLLEEQFF; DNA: TGCAGCGTTGAGTCCGGCAGTGTACTCCTCGAGGAGCAGTTCTTC
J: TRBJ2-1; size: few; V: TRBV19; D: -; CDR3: CASSKEAREMDEQFF; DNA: TGTGCCAGTAGTAAGGAGGCCAGGGAGATGGATGAGCAGTTCTTC
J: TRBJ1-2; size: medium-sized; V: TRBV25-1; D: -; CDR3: CASSDAGVNYGYTF; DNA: TGTGCCAGCAGTGATGCAGGCGTCAACTATGGCTACACCTTC
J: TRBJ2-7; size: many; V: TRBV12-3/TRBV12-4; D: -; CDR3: CASSPGRGIEQYF; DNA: TGTGCCAGCAGCCCCGGTCGGGGGATTGAGCAGTACTTC
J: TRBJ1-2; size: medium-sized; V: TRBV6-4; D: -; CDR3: CASSLQQGGNYGYTF; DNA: TGTGCCAGCAGTCTTCAACAGGGTGGCAACTATGGCTACACCTTC
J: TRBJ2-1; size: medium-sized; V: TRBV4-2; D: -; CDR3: CASSQVSSKQFF; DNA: TGTGCCAGCAGCCAAGTATCTTCTAAGCAGTTCTTC